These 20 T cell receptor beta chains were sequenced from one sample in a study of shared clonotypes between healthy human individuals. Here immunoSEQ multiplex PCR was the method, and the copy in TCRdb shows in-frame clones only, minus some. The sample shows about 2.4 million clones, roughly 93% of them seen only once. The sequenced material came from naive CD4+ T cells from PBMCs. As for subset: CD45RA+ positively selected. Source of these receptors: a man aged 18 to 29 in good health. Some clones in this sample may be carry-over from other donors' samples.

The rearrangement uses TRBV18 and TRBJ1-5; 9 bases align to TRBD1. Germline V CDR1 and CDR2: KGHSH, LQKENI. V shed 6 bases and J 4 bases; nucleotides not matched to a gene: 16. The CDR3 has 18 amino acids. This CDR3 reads CASSPGTGPGVGNQPQHF. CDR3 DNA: TGTGCCAGCTCCCCCGGGACAGGGCCAGGAGTGGGAAATCAGCCCCAGCATTTT.

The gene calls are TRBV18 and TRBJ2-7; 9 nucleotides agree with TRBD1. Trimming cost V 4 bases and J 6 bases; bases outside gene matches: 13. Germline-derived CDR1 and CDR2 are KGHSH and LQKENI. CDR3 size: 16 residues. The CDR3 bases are TGTGCCAGCTCACAGGAACTGGGGACAGGGTTTCCCGAGCAGTACTTC. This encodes CASSQELGTGFPEQYF.

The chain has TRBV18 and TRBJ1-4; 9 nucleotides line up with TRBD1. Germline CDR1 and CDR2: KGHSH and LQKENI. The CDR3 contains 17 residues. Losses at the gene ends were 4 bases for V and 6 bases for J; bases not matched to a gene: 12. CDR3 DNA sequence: TGTGCCAGCTCACTCCTAAATCCGGGACAGGGCCATGAAAAACTGTTTTTT. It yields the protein CASSLLNPGQGHEKLFF. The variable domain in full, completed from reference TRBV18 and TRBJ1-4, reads NAGVMQNPRHLVRRRGQEARLRCSPMKGHSHVYWYRQLPEEGLKFMVYLQKENIIDESGMPKERFSAEFPKEGPSILRIQQVVRGDSAAYFCASSLLNPGQGHEKLFFGSGTQLSVL.

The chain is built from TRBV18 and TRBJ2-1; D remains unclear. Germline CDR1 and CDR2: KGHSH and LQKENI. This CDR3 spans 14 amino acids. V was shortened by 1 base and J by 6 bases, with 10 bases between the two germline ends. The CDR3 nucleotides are TGTGCCAGCTCACCACAAGGGATCGGCAATGAGCAGTTCTTC. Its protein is CASSPQGIGNEQFF.

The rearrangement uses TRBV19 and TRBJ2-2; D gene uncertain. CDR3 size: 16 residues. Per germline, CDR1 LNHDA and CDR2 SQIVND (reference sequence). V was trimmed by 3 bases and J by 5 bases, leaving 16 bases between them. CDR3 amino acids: CASSMETTRRTGELFF. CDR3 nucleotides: TGTGCCAGTAGTATGGAGACAACCCGTCGGACCGGGGAGCTGTTTTTT.

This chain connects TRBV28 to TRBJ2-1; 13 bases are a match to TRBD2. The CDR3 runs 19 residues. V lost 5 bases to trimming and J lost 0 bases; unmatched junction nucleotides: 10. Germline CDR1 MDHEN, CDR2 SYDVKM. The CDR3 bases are TGTGCCAGCAGTATCCCGGGACTAGCGGGACCGAACTCCTACAATGAGCAGTTCTTC. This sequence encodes CASSIPGLAGPNSYNEQFF.

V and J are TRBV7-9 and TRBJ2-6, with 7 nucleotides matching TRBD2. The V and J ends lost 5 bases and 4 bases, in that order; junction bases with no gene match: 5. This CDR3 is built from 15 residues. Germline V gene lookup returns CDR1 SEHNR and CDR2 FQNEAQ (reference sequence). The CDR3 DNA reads TGTGCCAGCAGCACCCGGGGGGTAGGGGCCAACGTCCTGACTTTC. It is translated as CASSTRGVGANVLTF. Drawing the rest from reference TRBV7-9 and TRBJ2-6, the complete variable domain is DTGVSQNPRHKITKRGQNVTFRCDPISEHNRLYWYRQTLGQGPEFLTYFQNEAQLEKSRLLSDRFSAERPKGSFSTLEIQRTEQGDSAMYLCASSTRGVGANVLTFGAGSRLTVL.

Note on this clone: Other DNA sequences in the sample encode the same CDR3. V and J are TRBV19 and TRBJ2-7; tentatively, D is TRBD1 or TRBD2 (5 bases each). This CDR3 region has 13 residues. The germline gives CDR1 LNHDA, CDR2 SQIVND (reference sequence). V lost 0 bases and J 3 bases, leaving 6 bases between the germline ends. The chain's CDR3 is CASSIERGYEQYF. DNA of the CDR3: TGTGCCAGTAGTATAGAGAGGGGCTACGAGCAGTACTTC.

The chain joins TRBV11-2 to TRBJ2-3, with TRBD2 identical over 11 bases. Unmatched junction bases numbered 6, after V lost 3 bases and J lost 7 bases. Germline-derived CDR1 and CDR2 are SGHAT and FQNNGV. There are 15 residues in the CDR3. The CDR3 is CASSLLAGGRNTQYF. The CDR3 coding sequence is TGTGCCAGCAGCTTGTTAGCGGGAGGGCGAAATACGCAGTATTTT.

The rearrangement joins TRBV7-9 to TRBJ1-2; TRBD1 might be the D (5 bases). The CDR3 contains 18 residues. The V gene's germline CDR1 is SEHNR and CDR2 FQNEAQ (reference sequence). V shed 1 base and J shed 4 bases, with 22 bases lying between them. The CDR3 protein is CASSLGGDPGLKSYGYTF. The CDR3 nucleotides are TGTGCCAGCAGCTTAGGAGGGGACCCCGGGCTCAAAAGCTATGGCTACACCTTC. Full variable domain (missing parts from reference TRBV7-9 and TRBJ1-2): DTGVSQNPRHKITKRGQNVTFRCDPISEHNRLYWYRQTLGQGPEFLTYFQNEAQLEKSRLLSDRFSAERPKGSFSTLEIQRTEQGDSAMYLCASSLGGDPGLKSYGYTFGSGTRLTVV.

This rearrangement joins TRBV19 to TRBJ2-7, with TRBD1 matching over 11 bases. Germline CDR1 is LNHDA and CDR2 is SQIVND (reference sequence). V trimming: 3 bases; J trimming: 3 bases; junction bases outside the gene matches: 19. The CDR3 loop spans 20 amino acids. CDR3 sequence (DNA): TGTGCCAGTAGTATGACGGAAAAAAAAGAAGCCGGGACAGGGGGCTACGAGCAGTACTTC. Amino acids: CASSMTEKKEAGTGGYEQYF.

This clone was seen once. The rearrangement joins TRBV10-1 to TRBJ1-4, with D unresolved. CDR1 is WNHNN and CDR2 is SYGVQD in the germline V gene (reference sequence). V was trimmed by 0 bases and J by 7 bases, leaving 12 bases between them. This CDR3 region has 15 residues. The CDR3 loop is CASSESALNGEKLFF. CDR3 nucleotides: TGCGCCAGCAGTGAGTCCGCACTTAATGGTGAAAAACTGTTTTTT.

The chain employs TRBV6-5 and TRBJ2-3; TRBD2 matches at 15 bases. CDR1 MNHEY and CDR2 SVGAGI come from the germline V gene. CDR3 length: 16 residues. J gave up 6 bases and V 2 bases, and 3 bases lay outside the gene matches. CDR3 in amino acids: CASSYGTSGRRDTQYF. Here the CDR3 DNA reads TGTGCCAGCAGTTACGGGACTAGCGGGAGGAGGGATACGCAGTATTTT.

CDR3 DNA: TGTGCCAGCAGTGAATATCTTTCCGGCAGGGAATATGGTCAGCCCCAGCATTTT. Translated: CASSEYLSGREYGQPQHF. The chain links TRBV2 to TRBJ1-5, with a weak D call TRBD1 (5 bases). Germline CDR1 is SNHLY and CDR2 is FYNNEI. CDR3 length equals 18 residues. The V and J ends lost 2 bases and 6 bases respectively, with 23 bases between them.

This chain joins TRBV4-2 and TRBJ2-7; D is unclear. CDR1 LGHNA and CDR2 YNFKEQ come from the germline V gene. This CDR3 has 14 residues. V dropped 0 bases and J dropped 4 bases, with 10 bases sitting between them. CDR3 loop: CASSQDLLTYEQYF. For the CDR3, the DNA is TGTGCCAGCAGCCAAGATCTGCTGACTTACGAGCAGTACTTC.

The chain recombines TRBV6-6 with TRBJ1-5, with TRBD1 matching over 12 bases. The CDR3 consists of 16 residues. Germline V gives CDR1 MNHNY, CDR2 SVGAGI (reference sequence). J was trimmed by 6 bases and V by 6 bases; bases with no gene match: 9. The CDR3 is CASSQGDRGLGQPQHF. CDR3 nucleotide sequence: TGTGCCAGCAGCCAAGGGGACAGGGGGCTGGGTCAGCCCCAGCATTTT.

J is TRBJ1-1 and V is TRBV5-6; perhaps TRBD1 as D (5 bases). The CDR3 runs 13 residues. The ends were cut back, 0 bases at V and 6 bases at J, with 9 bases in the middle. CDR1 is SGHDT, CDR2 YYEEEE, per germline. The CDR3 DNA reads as TGTGCCAGCAGCTTGGGAGGGGTCTCTGAAGCTTTCTTT. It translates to CASSLGGVSEAFF.

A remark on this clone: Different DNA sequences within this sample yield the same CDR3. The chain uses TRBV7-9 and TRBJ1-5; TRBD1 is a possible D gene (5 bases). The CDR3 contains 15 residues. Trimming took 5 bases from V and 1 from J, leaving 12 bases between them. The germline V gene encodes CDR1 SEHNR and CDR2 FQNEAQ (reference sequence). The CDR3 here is CASSPGTVSNQPQHF. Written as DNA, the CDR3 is TGTGCCAGCAGCCCCGGGACGGTGAGCAATCAGCCCCAGCATTTT.

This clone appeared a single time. The DNA of the CDR3 is TGTGCCAGCAGTGAGGACACCCTGGGGAACTATGGCTACACCTTC. As protein: CASSEDTLGNYGYTF. The chain has TRBV6-6 and TRBJ1-2; a weak D match, TRBD1 (5 bases). This CDR3 contains 15 residues. The germline V gene encodes CDR1 MNHNY and CDR2 SVGAGI (reference sequence). V was clipped by 5 bases and J by 2 bases, with 15 bases between them.

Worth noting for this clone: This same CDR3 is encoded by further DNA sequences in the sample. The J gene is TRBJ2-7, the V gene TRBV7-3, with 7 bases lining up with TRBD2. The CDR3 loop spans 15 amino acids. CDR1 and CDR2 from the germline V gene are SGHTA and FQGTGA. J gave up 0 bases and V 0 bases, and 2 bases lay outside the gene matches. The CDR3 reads CASSLTPGGSYEQYF. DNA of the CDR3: TGTGCCAGCAGCTTAACGCCGGGAGGCTCCTACGAGCAGTACTTC.